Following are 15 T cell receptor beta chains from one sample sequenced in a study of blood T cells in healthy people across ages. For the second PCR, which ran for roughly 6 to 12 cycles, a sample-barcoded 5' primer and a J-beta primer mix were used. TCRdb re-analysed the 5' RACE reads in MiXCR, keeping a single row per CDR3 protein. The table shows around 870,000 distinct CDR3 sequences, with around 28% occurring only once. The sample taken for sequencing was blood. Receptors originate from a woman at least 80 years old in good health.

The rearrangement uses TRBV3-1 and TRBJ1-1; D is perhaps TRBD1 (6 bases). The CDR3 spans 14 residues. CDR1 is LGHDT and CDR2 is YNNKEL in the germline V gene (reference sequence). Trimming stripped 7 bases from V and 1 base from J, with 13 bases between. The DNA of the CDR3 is TGTGCCAGCACCACGGGACACCCGAACACTGAAGCTTTCTTT. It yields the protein CASTTGHPNTEAFF.

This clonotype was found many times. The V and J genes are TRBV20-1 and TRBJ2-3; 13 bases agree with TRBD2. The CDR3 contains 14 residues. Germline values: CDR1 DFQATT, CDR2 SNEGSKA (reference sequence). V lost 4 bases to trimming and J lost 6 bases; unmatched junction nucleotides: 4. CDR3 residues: CSAILAGGRDTQYF. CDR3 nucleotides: TGCAGTGCTATACTAGCGGGGGGGCGGGATACGCAGTATTTT.

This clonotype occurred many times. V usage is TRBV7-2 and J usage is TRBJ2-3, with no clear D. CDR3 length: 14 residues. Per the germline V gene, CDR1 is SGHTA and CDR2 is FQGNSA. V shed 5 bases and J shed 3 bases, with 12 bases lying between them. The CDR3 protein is CASSPKKLTDTQYF. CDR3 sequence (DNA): TGTGCCAGCAGCCCCAAAAAGCTAACAGATACGCAGTATTTT.

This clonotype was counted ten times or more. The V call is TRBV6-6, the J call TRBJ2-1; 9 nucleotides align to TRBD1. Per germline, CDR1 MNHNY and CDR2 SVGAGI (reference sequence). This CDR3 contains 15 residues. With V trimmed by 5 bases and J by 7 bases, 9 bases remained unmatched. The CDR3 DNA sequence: TGTGCCAGCAGTAACCCGGGACAGGGAGTTAATGAGCAGTTCTTC. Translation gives CASSNPGQGVNEQFF.

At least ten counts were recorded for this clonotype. The CDR3 DNA reads as TGTGCCAGCAGTGGACAGGACTATGGCTACACCTTC. As protein: CASSGQDYGYTF. The chain couples TRBV12-3 or TRBV12-4 to TRBJ1-2; 7 bases align to TRBD1. The CDR3 totals 12 residues. The V segment lost 5 bases and the J segment 3 bases; nucleotides outside the gene matches: 0.

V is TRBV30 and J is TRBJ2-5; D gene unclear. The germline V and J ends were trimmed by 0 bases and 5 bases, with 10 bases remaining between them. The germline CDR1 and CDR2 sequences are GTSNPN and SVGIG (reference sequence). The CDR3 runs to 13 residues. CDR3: CAWSVQLRETQYF. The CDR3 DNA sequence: TGTGCCTGGAGTGTACAACTAAGGGAGACCCAGTACTTC.

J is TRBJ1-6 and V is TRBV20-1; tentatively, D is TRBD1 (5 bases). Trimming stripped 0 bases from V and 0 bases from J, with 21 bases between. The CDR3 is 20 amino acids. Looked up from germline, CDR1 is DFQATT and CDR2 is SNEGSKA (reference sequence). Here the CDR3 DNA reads TGCAGTGCTAGAGATCAAGAGTCGGGGCTCCGAAGCTCCTATAATTCACCCCTCCACTTT. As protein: CSARDQESGLRSSYNSPLHF.

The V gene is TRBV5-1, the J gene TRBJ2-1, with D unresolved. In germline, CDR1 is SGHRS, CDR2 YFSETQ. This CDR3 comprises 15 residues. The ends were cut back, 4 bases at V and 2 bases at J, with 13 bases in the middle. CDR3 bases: TGCGCCAGCAGCGCATTGGACGACACCTACAATGAGCAGTTCTTC. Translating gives CASSALDDTYNEQFF.

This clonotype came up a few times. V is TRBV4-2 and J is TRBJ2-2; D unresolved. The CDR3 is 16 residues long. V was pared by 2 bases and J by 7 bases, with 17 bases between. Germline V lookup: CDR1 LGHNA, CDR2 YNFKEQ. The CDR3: CASSQPSLGVDGELFF. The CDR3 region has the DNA TGTGCCAGCAGCCAACCCAGCCTCGGAGTAGACGGGGAGCTGTTTTTT.

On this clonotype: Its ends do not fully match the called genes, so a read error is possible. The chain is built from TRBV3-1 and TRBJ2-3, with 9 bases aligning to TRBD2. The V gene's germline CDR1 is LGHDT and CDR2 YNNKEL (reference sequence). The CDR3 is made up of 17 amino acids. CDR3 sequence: CASSQVRLAGPTDTRYF. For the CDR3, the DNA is TGTGCCAGCAGCCAAGTTAGGCTAGCGGGGCCCACAGATACGCGGTATTTT.

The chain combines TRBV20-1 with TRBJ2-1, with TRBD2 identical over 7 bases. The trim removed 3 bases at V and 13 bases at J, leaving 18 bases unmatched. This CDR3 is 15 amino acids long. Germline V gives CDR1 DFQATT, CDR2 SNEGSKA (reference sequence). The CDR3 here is CSASTERASGKGQFF. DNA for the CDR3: TGCAGTGCTAGCACAGAAAGGGCCAGCGGGAAGGGTCAGTTCTTC.

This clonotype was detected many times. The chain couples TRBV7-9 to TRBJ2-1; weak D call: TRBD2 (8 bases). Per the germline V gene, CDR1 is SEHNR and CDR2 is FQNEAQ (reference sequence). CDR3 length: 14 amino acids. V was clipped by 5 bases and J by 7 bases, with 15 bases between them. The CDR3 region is CASSRTSRGNEQFF. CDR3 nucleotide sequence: TGTGCCAGCAGCCGGACTAGCAGGGGGAATGAGCAGTTCTTC.

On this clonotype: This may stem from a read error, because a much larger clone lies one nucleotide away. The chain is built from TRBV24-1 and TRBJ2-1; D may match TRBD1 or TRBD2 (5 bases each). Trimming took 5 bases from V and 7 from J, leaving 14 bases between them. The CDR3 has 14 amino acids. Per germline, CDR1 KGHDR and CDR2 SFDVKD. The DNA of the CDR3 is TGTGCCACCAGTGCAGTTTCAGAGGGGAATGAGCAGTTCTTC. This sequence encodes CATSAVSEGNEQFF.

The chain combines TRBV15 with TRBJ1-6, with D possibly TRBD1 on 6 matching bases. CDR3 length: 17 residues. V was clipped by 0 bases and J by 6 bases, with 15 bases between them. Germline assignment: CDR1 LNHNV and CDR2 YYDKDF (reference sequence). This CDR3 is CATSREAGGIANSPLHF. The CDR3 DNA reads TGTGCCACCAGCAGAGAGGCGGGGGGCATAGCTAATTCACCCCTCCACTTT.

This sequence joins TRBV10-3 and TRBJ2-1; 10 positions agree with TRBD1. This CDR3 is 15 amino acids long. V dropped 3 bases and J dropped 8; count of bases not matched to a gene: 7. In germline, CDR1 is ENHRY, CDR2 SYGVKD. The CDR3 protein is CAISDGGTGDYEQFF. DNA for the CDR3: TGTGCCATCAGTGACGGGGGGACAGGGGACTATGAGCAGTTCTTC.